Listed below are T cell receptor beta chains from one sample, sequenced in a study of blood T cell repertoires in COVID-19. Assay: immunoSEQ multiplex PCR; the TCRdb copy retains only in-frame clones and omits some. This sample has tens of thousands of clones, with about 70% found just once. What was sequenced was peripheral blood. The receptors stem from a woman in her seventies with acute or convalescent COVID-19. CDR3s include the opening cysteine and the closing phenylalanine or tryptophan. A D gene is named only where the DNA matches it firmly. Clone size is not always given. Where it is, it says once, few, many or a class for expanded clones.

clone size	V gene	D gene	J gene	CDR3 DNA	CDR3 protein
.	TRBV30	.	TRBJ2-1	TGTGCCTGGACCCGGGGGGGGAACAGGGGTCAGTTCTTC	CAWTRGGNRGQFF
.	TRBV5-6	.	TRBJ2-3	TGTGCCAGCAGCTCTACCCGGGGGACTGCGGATACGCAGTATTTT	CASSSTRGTADTQYF
.	TRBV3-1/TRBV3-2	.	TRBJ2-5	TGTGCCAGCAGCCCGAGGGGGGGCCGGCCCCAAGAGACCCAGTACTTC	CASSPRGGRPQETQYF
medium-sized	TRBV18	TRBD1	TRBJ2-6	TGTGCCAGCTCACCCCAGGGGGCTAGGGGGGCCAACGTCCTGACTTTC	CASSPQGARGANVLTF
medium-sized	TRBV7-8	.	TRBJ2-2	TGTGCCAGCAGCCCGTCGGGGGTAAACACCGGGGAGCTGTTTTTT	CASSPSGVNTGELFF
.	TRBV6-1	.	TRBJ1-4	TGTGCCAGCAGTGCCCACCCGTTGGGGGGAAAAGGTACTAAACTGTTTTTT	CASSAHPLGGKGTKLFF
many	TRBV2	.	TRBJ2-2	TGTGCCAGCAAATCGGGGGCGAACACCGGGGAGCTGTTTTTT	CASKSGANTGELFF
.	TRBV5-1	.	TRBJ2-7	TGCGCCAGCAGCTTAGGGGGGGCGAACGAGCAGTACTTC	CASSLGGANEQYF
few	TRBV28	.	TRBJ1-4	TGTGCCAGCAGTCTCCCTCAGGGATCAACTAATGAAAAACTGTTTTTT	CASSLPQGSTNEKLFF
.	TRBV27	.	TRBJ2-7	TGTGCCAGCAGTCCGGGGAGGCCCTACGAGCAGTACTTC	CASSPGRPYEQYF
.	TRBV5-4	.	TRBJ2-7	TGTGCCAGCAGCCAGAATCGACAGGTGGACTACGAGCAGTACTTC	CASSQNRQVDYEQYF
few	TRBV29-1	TRBD1	TRBJ2-7	TGCAGCGTTGAAGCCGACAGGGCGGAGGAGCAGTACTTC	CSVEADRAEEQYF
.	TRBV18	.	TRBJ2-2	TGTGCCAGCTCACCACAGGGGGCCGGGGAGCTGTTTTTT	CASSPQGAGELFF
.	TRBV28	TRBD1	TRBJ1-5	TGTGCCAGCAGTGGGGACAGGGGCAATCAGCCCCAGCATTTT	CASSGDRGNQPQHF
few	TRBV7-9	.	TRBJ2-5	TGTGCCAGCAGCTTAGCTCTAGGGGAAGAGACCCAGTACTTC	CASSLALGEETQYF
.	TRBV6-1	TRBD1	TRBJ1-1	TGTGCCAGCAGGCCGGGACAGGCGAACACTGAAGCTTTCTTT	CASRPGQANTEAFF